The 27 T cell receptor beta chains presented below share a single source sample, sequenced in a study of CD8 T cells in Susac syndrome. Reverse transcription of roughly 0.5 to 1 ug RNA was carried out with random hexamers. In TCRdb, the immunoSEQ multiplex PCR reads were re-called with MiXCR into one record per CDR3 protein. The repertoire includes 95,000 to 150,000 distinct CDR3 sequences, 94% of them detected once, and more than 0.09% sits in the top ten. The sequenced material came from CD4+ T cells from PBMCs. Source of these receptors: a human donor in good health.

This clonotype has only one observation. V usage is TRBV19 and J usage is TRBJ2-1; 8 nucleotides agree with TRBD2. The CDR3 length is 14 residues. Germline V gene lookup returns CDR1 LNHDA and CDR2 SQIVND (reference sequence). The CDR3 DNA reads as TGTTCCTGCGGGGGGTCTACTTCCTACAATGAGCAGTTCTTC. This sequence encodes CSCGGSTSYNEQFF.

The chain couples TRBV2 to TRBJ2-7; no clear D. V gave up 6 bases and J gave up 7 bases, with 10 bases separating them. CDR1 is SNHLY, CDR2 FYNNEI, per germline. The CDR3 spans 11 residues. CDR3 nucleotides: TGTGCCAGCAGCAACGAAGGGGAGCAGTACTTC. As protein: CASSNEGEQYF.

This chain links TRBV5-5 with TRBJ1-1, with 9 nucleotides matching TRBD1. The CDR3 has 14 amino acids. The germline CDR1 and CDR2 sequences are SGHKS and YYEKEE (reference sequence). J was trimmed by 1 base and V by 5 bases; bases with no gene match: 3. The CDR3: CASRVQGANTEAFF. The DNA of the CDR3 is TGTGCCAGCAGGGTACAGGGGGCGAACACTGAAGCTTTCTTT.

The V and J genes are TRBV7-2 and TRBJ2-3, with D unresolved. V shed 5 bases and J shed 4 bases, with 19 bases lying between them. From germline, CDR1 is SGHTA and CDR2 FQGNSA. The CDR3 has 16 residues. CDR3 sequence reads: CASSTRLSGEADTQYF. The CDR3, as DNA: TGTGCCAGCAGCACCCGACTTTCCGGTGAGGCAGATACGCAGTATTTT.

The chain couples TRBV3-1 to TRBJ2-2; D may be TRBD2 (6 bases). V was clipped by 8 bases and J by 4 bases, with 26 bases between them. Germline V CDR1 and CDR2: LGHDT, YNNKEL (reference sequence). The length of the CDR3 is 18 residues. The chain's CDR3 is CASATAGTLILGTGELFF. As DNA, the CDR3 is TGTGCCAGCGCCACTGCTGGGACTCTCATACTGGGCACCGGGGAGCTGTTTTTT.

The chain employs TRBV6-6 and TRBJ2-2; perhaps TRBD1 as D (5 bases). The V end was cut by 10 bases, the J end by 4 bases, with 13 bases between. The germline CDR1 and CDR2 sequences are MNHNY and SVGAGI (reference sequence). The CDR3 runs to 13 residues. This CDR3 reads CANGQRLTGELFF. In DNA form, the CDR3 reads TGTGCCAACGGACAACGCCTCACCGGGGAGCTGTTTTTT.

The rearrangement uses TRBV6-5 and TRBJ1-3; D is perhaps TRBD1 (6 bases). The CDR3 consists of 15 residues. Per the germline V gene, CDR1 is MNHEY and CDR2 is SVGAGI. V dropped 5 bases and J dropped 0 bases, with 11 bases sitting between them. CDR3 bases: TGTGCCAGCAGTCAGGACAGAGTCTCTGGAAACACCATATATTTT. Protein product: CASSQDRVSGNTIYF.

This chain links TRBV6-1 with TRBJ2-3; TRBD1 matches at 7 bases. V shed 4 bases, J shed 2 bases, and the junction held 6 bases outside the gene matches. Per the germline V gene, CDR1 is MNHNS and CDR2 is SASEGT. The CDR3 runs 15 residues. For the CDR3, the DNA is TGTGCCAGCAGTGTAGGGGGCTACTTCACAGATACGCAGTATTTT. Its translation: CASSVGGYFTDTQYF.

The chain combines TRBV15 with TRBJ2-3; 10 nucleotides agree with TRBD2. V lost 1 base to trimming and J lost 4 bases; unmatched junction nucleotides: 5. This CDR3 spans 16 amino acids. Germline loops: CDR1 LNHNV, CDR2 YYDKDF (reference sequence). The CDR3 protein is CATSRGSSGRPDTQYF. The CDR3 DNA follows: TGTGCCACCAGCAGAGGATCTAGCGGGAGACCAGATACGCAGTATTTT.

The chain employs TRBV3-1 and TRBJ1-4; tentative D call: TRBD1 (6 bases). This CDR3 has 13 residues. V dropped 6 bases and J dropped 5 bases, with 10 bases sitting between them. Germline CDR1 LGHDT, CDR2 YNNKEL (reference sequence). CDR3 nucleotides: TGTGCCAGCAGACAGGGTTTGAATGAAAAACTGTTTTTT. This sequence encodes CASRQGLNEKLFF.

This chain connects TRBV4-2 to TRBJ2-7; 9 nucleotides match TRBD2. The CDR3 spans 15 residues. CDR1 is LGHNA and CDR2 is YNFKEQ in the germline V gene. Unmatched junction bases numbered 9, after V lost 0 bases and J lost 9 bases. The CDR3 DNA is TGTGCCAGCAGCCAAGAACGGACTAGCGCTGGGGGGCAGTACTTC. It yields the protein CASSQERTSAGGQYF.

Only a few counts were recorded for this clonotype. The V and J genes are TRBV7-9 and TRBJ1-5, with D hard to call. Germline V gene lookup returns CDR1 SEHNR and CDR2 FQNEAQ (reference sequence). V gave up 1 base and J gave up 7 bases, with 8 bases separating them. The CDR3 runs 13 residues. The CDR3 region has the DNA TGTGCCAGCAGCTTAGTAGGAGGCCAGCCCCAGCATTTT. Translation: CASSLVGGQPQHF.

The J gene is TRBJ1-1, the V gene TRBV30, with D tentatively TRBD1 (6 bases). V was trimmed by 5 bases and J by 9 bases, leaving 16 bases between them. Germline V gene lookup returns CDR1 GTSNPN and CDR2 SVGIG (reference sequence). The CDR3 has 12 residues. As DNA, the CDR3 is TGTGCCTGGGGACAGCGTTTCCAAAAAGCTTTCTTT. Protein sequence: CAWGQRFQKAFF.

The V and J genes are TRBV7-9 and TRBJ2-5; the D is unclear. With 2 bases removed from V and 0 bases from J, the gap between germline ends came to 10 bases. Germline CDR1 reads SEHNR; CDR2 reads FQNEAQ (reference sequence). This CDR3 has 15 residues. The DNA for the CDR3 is TGTGCCAGCAGCTTACCCCGGGCCGACCAAGAGACCCAGTACTTC. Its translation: CASSLPRADQETQYF.

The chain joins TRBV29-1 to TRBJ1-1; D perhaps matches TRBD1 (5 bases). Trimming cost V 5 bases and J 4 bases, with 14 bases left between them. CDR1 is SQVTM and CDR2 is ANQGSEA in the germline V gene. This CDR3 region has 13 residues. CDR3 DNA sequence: TGCAGCGTTCGGGGGAAGTTGACCACTGAAGCTTTCTTT. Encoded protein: CSVRGKLTTEAFF.

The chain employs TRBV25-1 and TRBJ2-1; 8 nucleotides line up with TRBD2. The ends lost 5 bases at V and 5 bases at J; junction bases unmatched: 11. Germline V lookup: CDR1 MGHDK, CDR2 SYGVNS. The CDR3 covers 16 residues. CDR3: CASSPPGLEFHNEQFF. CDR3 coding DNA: TGTGCCAGCAGTCCTCCGGGACTAGAGTTCCACAATGAGCAGTTCTTC.

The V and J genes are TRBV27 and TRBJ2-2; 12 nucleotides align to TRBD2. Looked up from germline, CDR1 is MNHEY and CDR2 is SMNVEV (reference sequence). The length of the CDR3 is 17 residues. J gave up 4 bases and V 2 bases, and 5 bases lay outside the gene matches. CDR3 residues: CASSLGGLAGPTGELFF. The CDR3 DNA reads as TGTGCCAGCAGTTTAGGGGGACTAGCGGGCCCCACCGGGGAGCTGTTTTTT.

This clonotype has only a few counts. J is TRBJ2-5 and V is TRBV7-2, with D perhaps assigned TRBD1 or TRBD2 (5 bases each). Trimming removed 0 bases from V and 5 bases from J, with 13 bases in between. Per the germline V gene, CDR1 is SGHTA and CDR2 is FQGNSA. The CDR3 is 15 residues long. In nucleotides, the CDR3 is TGTGCCAGCAGCTTAGCGGCCCTAGAGGGGGAGACCCAGTACTTC. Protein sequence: CASSLAALEGETQYF.

The CDR3 DNA reads as TGCGCCAGCCGAGAAGTACCGGAGGAGACCCAGTACTTC. Protein: CASREVPEETQYF. This sequence joins TRBV5-1 and TRBJ2-5; unclear D gene. V was clipped by 7 bases and J by 5 bases, with 15 bases between them. This CDR3 comprises 13 residues. CDR1 is SGHRS, CDR2 YFSETQ, per germline.

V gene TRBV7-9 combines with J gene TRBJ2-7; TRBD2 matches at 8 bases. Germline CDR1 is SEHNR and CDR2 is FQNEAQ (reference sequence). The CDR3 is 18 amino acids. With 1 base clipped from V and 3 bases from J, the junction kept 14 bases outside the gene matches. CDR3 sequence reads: CASSLGGGRGTRDYEQYF. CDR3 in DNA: TGTGCCAGCAGCTTAGGGGGGGGTAGAGGGACTAGAGACTACGAGCAGTACTTC.

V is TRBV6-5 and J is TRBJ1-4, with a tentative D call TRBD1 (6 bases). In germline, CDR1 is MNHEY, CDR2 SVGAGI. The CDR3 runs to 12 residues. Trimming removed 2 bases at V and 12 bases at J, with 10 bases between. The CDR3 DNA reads TGTGCCAGCAGTTACGACAGGTTCGAACTGTTTTTT. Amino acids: CASSYDRFELFF.

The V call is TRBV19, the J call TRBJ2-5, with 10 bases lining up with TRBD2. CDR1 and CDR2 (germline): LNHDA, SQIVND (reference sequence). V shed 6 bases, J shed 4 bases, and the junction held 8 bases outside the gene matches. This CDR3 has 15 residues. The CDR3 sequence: CASSIGLAAGETQYF. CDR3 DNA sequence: TGTGCCAGTAGCATCGGACTAGCGGCCGGAGAGACCCAGTACTTC.

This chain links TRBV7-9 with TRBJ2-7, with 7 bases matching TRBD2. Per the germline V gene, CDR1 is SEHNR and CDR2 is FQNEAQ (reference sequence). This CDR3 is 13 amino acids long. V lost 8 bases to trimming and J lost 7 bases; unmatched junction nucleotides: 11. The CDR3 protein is CASSKGGAREQYF. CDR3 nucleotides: TGTGCCAGCTCGAAGGGAGGGGCGAGAGAGCAGTACTTC.

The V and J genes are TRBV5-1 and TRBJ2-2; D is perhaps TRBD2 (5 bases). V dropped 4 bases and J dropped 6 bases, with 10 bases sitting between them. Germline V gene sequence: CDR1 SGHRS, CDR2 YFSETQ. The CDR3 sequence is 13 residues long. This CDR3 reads CASSLSEPGELFF. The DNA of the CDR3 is TGCGCCAGCAGCCTTAGCGAGCCCGGGGAGCTGTTTTTT.

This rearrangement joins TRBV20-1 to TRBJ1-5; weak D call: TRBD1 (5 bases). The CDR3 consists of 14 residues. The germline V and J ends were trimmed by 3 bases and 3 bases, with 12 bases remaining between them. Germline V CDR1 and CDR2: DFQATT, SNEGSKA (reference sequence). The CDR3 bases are TGCAGTGCTAGCCGAGGGGCCGACAATCAGCCCCAGCATTTT. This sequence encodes CSASRGADNQPQHF.

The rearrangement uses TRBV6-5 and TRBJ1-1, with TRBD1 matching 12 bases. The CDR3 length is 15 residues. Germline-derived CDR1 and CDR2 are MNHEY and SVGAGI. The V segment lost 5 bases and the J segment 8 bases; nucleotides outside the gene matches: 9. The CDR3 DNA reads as TGTGCCAGCAGTACCACCGGGACAGGGGGCCGAGAAGCTTTCTTT. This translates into CASSTTGTGGREAFF.

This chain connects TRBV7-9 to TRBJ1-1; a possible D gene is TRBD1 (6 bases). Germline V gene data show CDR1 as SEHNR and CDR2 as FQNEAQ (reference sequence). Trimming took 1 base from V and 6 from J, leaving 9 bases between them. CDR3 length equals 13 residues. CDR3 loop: CASSLEGGSEAFF. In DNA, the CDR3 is TGTGCCAGCAGCTTAGAGGGGGGATCTGAAGCTTTCTTT.